These T cell receptor beta chains were read from a single sample in a study of breast tumors, draining lymph nodes, adjacent tissues. One entry per CDR3 protein, called by TCRdb with MiXCR from the multiplex PCR reads. Of more than 80,000 distinct CDR3 sequences listed, roughly 29% are singletons. Sequenced: axillary lymph node tissue. These receptors originate from a female donor with breast cancer. Some clones in this sample may be carry-over from other donors' samples. Each CDR3 is given with its conserved first and last residue. The D gene is left open where the match is weak. Size tells how often a clone was seen (once, few, many) or the class of an expanded clone, and some rows leave it out.

clone_size j_call v_call cdr3_length d_call cdr3_nt cdr3_aa
many TRBJ2-1 TRBV7-9 16 . TGTGCCAGCAGCCCGCCGACAGGTGGGGCCTACAATGAGCAGTTCTTC CASSPPTGGAYNEQFF
. TRBJ1-2 TRBV11-2 9 TRBD1 TGTGCCAGCAGCTTGGGGACAGCCTTC CASSLGTAF
. TRBJ1-5 TRBV29-1 15 TRBD1 TGCAGCGTCGCAGAGGGACAGGGGGCAGCTCAGCCCCAGCATTTT CSVAEGQGAAQPQHF
many TRBJ1-6 TRBV5-6 16 TRBD1 TGTGCCAGCAGCCCCGGACAGGAAGCGTCGAATTCACCCCTCCACTTT CASSPGQEASNSPLHF
many TRBJ2-1 TRBV5-1 14 TRBD2 TGCGCCAGCAGCCCAGGACTAGCGGGGACTGAGCAGTTCTTC CASSPGLAGTEQFF
. TRBJ2-3 TRBV7-3 15 TRBD1 TGTGCCAGCAGCTGGACAGGGGCCTTGACAGATACGCAGTATTTT CASSWTGALTDTQYF
many TRBJ1-6 TRBV20-1 13 . TGCAGTGGAGCCGGGACGGCCAATTCACCCCTCCACTTT CSGAGTANSPLHF
few TRBJ2-4 TRBV20-1 17 . TGCAGTGCTACACCACGGGGCAGGGTTGGGAGCAAAAACATTCAGTACTTC CSATPRGRVGSKNIQYF
. TRBJ1-2 TRBV20-1 12 TRBD1 TGCAGTGCTCGCAGACAGGGGATTGGCTACACCTTC CSARRQGIGYTF
. TRBJ2-5 TRBV7-3 15 TRBD2 TGTGCCAGCAGCTGGGGACTAGCGGGAGTAGAGACCCAGTACTTC CASSWGLAGVETQYF
. TRBJ2-1 TRBV29-1 13 . TGCAGCGTTAAGACTAGCTCCTACAATGAGCAGTTCTTC CSVKTSSYNEQFF
many TRBJ2-3 TRBV6-4 16 TRBD2 TGTGCCAGCAGTCACCGACTAGCGGGAGGGGCAGATACGCAGTATTTT CASSHRLAGGADTQYF
. TRBJ1-5 TRBV9 15 . TGTGCCAGCAGCGGGGACGAGCGGGGAGGGCAGCCCCAGCATTTT CASSGDERGGQPQHF
many TRBJ2-7 TRBV6-5 13 . TGTGCCAGCAGTTACGGGGAAGGGTACGAGCAGTACTTC CASSYGEGYEQYF
. TRBJ2-7 TRBV27 17 TRBD2 TGTGCCAGCACCGCACCGGGACCAGCGGGAGGCGGGAACAAGCAGTACTTC CASTAPGPAGGGNKQYF
. TRBJ1-1 TRBV19 14 . TGTGCCAGTGACCCGGGTCCCGGGAACACTGAAGCTTTCTTT CASDPGPGNTEAFF
many TRBJ2-1 TRBV4-3 17 . TGCGCCAGCAGCCAAGAACCTGCAACTGGGCTCTCCGATGAGCAGTTCTTC CASSQEPATGLSDEQFF
. TRBJ1-2 TRBV29-1 17 . TGCAGCGTTTTAGGGAGTTCATACGAGCAGTACTCCTATGGCTACACCTTC CSVLGSSYEQYSYGYTF
many TRBJ2-7 TRBV18 14 TRBD1 TGTGCCAGCTCACCCGGACAGGGGGCCTACGAGCAGTACTTC CASSPGQGAYEQYF
many TRBJ1-5 TRBV6-2/TRBV6-3 14 TRBD1 TGTGCCAGCAGCCAGACAGGGACCTATCAGCCCCAGCATTTT CASSQTGTYQPQHF
many TRBJ2-6 TRBV6-5 17 . TGTGCCAGCAGTCACTCGTCAGGGAACTCTGGGGCCAACGTCCTGACTTTC CASSHSSGNSGANVLTF
many TRBJ1-5 TRBV12-3/TRBV12-4 14 . TGTGCCAGCAGTTTAAGCAGGTACAATCAGCCCCAGCATTTT CASSLSRYNQPQHF
many TRBJ1-2 TRBV6-2/TRBV6-3 14 . TGTGCCAGCAGTCACCGCACCCTTCGGGAGGTCGGCACCTTC CASSHRTLREVGTF
few TRBJ2-7 TRBV19 14 TRBD1 TGTGCCAGTAGTACCAATCAGGGGGCTGACGAGCAGTACTTC CASSTNQGADEQYF
many TRBJ2-5 TRBV5-6 15 TRBD1 TGTGCCAGCAGCTTGGGGGGGACAGGGGACGAGACCCAGTACTTC CASSLGGTGDETQYF
. TRBJ1-5 TRBV13 17 TRBD1 TGTGCCAGCAGCCCCGGGACAGGACTGTATAGCAATCAGCCCCAGCATTTT CASSPGTGLYSNQPQHF
. TRBJ2-3 TRBV6-4 13 TRBD1 TGTGCCAGCAGAGACAGGGGGGCAGATACGCAGTATTTT CASRDRGADTQYF
many TRBJ1-5 TRBV18 13 . TGTGCCAGCTCACCGAGCAGGGAACAGCCCCAGCATTTT CASSPSREQPQHF
many TRBJ1-2 TRBV12-3/TRBV12-4 11 . TGTGCCACCAGGACTGGTGGGGAGGTCACCTTC CATRTGGEVTF
many TRBJ1-4 TRBV25-1 13 . TGTGCCAGCGAGGACAGATGGGAGGGAAAACTGTTTTTT CASEDRWEGKLFF
many TRBJ2-7 TRBV29-1 11 . TGCAGCGTTGGCGAGGGGTACGAGCAGTACTTC CSVGEGYEQYF
many TRBJ2-6 TRBV10-2 15 . TGCGCCAGCAGTGAGGCCGGCTTGGGGGCCAACGTCCTGACTTTC CASSEAGLGANVLTF
. TRBJ1-5 TRBV3-1 11 . TGTGCCAGCAGCCCGCAACAGGACCGGCATTTT CASSPQQDRHF
. TRBJ1-5 TRBV2 17 . TGTGCCAGCAGTGAAGTACCGTCAGGCAGGGGTACGCAGCCCCAGCACTTT CASSEVPSGRGTQPQHF
many TRBJ2-2 TRBV7-6 17 . TGTGCCAGCAGCTTAGAAGCGGGCCCCGGCGGCACCGGGGAGCTGTTTTTT CASSLEAGPGGTGELFF
many TRBJ2-1 TRBV7-9 18 TRBD2 TGTGCCAGCAGCTCGACTAGCGGGAGGGCCGAATCCTACAATGAGCAGTTCTTC CASSSTSGRAESYNEQFF
many TRBJ2-3 TRBV5-1 16 TRBD2 TGCGCCAGCAGCTTGGTTACTAGCGGGTCCACAGATACGCAGTATTTT CASSLVTSGSTDTQYF
many TRBJ1-2 TRBV6-5 16 . TGTGCCAGCAGTCACTTCGTGCGATTAGCTAACTATGGCTACACCTTC CASSHFVRLANYGYTF
. TRBJ1-6 TRBV7-9 13 . TGTGCCAGCACTCTGGAGACATCGAGACCCCTCCACTTT CASTLETSRPLHF